This T cell receptor beta chain is drawn from a study of CD4 T cells in relation to SARS-CoV-2 and coronaviruses. Study context: TCR beta CDR3s were sequenced after 10-day antigen culture of PBMCs.

As regards this clone: Its antigen is currently unknown.

The CDR3 sequence is 17 residues long. The germline V gene has CDR1 LGHDT and CDR2 YNNKEL (reference sequence). V lost 4 bases to trimming and J lost 1 base; unmatched junction nucleotides: 4. The unexposed donors gave CD4+ T cells in 2011-2018, prior to COVID-19. After 10 to 11 days of culture, CD4+ T cells were isolated. Each well had around 2.2 million PBMCs in around 5% human AB serum with IL-2. This table comes from immunoSEQ multiplex PCR, and its TCRdb copy is limited to in-frame clones, with some not included. The sample has just under 30,000 clones, 55% to 75% seen once; the top ten hold approximately 13%. Study findings and constraints: In approximately 71% of donors, memory CD4+ clonotypes crossrecognized SARS-CoV-2 and at least one common cold coronavirus spike.

The J gene is TRBJ2-5, the V gene TRBV3-1 (or the pseudogene TRBV3-2); 15 bases fit TRBD2. Sequencing used CD4+ T cells from PBMCs, cultured in vitro. The TCR comes from a human donor in good health. This CDR3 is CASSRGTSGGTQETQYF. CDR3 nucleotides: TGTGCCAGCAGCCGTGGGACTAGCGGGGGGACCCAAGAGACCCAGTACTTC.